These 21 T cell receptor beta chains were sequenced from one sample in a study of shared clonotypes between healthy human individuals. The data were produced by immunoSEQ multiplex PCR, yet TCRdb's version contains in-frame clones alone and is incomplete. The table shows 2 million to 3 million clones, with roughly 93% occurring only once. Sequenced material: naive CD4+ T cells from PBMCs. As for subset: CD45RA+ positively selected. The receptors originated from a young man in good health. Some clones in this sample may be carry-over from other donors' samples.

Turning to this clone: Other DNA sequences from this sample encode an identical CDR3 as well. This rearrangement joins TRBV9 to TRBJ2-2; 12 bases are a match to TRBD2. With 3 bases clipped from V and 5 bases from J, the junction kept 2 bases outside the gene matches. Germline lookup yields CDR1 SGDLS and CDR2 YYNGEE. This CDR3 comprises 15 residues. CDR3 sequence (DNA): TGTGCCAGCAGCGAGACTAGCGGGAGAACCGGGGAGCTGTTTTTT. Residues: CASSETSGRTGELFF.

The chain links TRBV5-1 to TRBJ2-1; D is uncertain. Trimming shortened V by 1 base and J by 6 bases, and 14 bases separated the two germline ends. Germline V gene sequence: CDR1 SGHRS, CDR2 YFSETQ. This CDR3 has 15 residues. The CDR3, as DNA: TGCGCCAGCAGCTTGTTGGGCCAGACTGGCAATGAGCAGTTCTTC. Translating it yields CASSLLGQTGNEQFF. The full variable domain, rest sourced from reference TRBV5-1 and TRBJ2-1, is KAGVTQTPRYLIKTRGQQVTLSCSPISGHRSVSWYQQTPGQGLQFLFEYFSETQRNKGNFPGRFSGRQFSNSRSEMNVSTLELGDSALYLCASSLLGQTGNEQFFGPGTRLTVL.

V and J are TRBV5-1 and TRBJ2-5; D unclear. The CDR3 totals 14 residues. V lost 4 bases to trimming and J lost 3 bases, with 13 bases between them. The germline V gene encodes CDR1 SGHRS and CDR2 YFSETQ. The CDR3 reads CASSMGYGKETQYF. DNA for the CDR3: TGCGCCAGCAGCATGGGCTACGGTAAAGAGACCCAGTACTTC.

The V and J genes are TRBV5-1 and TRBJ2-2, with 8 nucleotides matching TRBD2. CDR3 size: 15 residues. Germline values: CDR1 SGHRS, CDR2 YFSETQ. The junction had 9 bases not matched to a gene; V was cut back by 7 bases and J by 4 bases. This CDR3 reads CASSSGRAATGELFF. The CDR3 DNA follows: TGCGCCAGCTCTTCCGGGAGGGCCGCCACCGGGGAGCTGTTTTTT.

The V call is TRBV28, the J call TRBJ1-4, with D possibly being TRBD1 (5 bases). The V gene's germline CDR1 is MDHEN and CDR2 SYDVKM. The CDR3 has 16 residues. V was clipped by 6 bases and J by 4 bases, with 18 bases between them. Written as DNA, the CDR3 is TGTGCCAGCAGCCTCGGGCTGTCAGGGTATAATGAAAAACTGTTTTTT. This encodes CASSLGLSGYNEKLFF.

CDR3: CASKLQGAPLSYNEQFF. In DNA form, the CDR3 reads TGTGCCAGCAAATTACAGGGGGCCCCTTTGTCCTACAATGAGCAGTTCTTC. V is TRBV27 and J is TRBJ2-1, with 9 bases identical to TRBD1. V shed 7 bases, J shed 1 base, and the junction held 11 bases outside the gene matches. Germline CDR1 MNHEY, CDR2 SMNVEV (reference sequence). The CDR3 totals 17 residues.

Comment on this clone: Other DNA sequences in this sample translate to the same CDR3. The rearrangement joins TRBV2 to TRBJ1-2; D not resolved. There are 12 residues in the CDR3. Between the trimmed V and J ends, which lost 1 base and 4 bases, there was a span of 4 bases. Germline CDR1 and CDR2: SNHLY and FYNNEI. The CDR3 loop is CASSEGSYGYTF. Here the CDR3 DNA reads TGTGCCAGCAGTGAAGGGAGCTATGGCTACACCTTC.

The chain links TRBV5-4 to TRBJ2-7; 7 bases fit TRBD1. Trimming removed 4 bases from V and 2 bases from J; junction bases left unmatched: 9. The CDR3 length is 15 residues. Looked up from germline, CDR1 is SGHNT and CDR2 is YYREEE (reference sequence). The CDR3 DNA reads as TGTGCCAGCAGCACCGACCTGACAGGGCCCTACGAGCAGTACTTC. It encodes CASSTDLTGPYEQYF. Combining the CDR3 with reference TRBV5-4 and TRBJ2-7 gives the whole variable domain ETGVTQSPTHLIKTRGQQVTLRCSSQSGHNTVSWYQQALGQGPQFIFQYYREEENGRGNFPPRFSGLQFPNYSSELNVNALELDDSALYLCASSTDLTGPYEQYFGPGTRLTVT.

The chain carries TRBV11-3 and TRBJ2-1; D perhaps matches TRBD2 (6 bases). The germline gives CDR1 SGHNT, CDR2 YENEEA. The CDR3 runs to 18 residues. Trimming stripped 0 bases from V and 4 bases from J, with 19 bases between. The CDR3 protein is CASSLEPPAGIDYNEQFF. The CDR3 coding sequence is TGTGCCAGCAGCTTAGAACCCCCGGCGGGGATAGATTACAATGAGCAGTTCTTC.

This clone was counted only a few times. This chain uses TRBV19 with TRBJ2-2; D is possibly TRBD2 (6 bases). CDR1 is LNHDA, CDR2 SQIVND, per germline (reference sequence). V lost 10 bases and J lost 0, with 15 bases in between. CDR3 length: 15 amino acids. CDR3 protein: CATQRRESNTGELFF. The DNA of the CDR3 is TGTGCCACCCAGCGACGGGAGTCGAACACCGGGGAGCTGTTTTTT.

This clone appeared a few times. J is TRBJ2-7 and V is TRBV2, with 7 bases identical to TRBD1. The CDR3 runs 15 residues. Trimming cost V 5 bases and J 2 bases; bases outside gene matches: 9. Germline V CDR1 and CDR2: SNHLY, FYNNEI. CDR3 region: CASSPQGTVPYEQYF. CDR3 sequence (DNA): TGTGCCAGCAGTCCCCAGGGGACAGTCCCCTACGAGCAGTACTTC.

The chain is built from TRBV6-5 and TRBJ1-3, with a weak D call TRBD1 (5 bases). The CDR3 sequence is 14 residues long. V was pared by 5 bases and J by 8 bases, with 16 bases between. Germline V gene data show CDR1 as MNHEY and CDR2 as SVGAGI. The CDR3 spells CASSPTWEGDTIYF. DNA of the CDR3: TGTGCCAGCAGTCCGACATGGGAAGGGGACACCATATATTTT.

In its sample, this clone was seen once. The chain is built from TRBV5-4 and TRBJ2-6, with a tentative D call TRBD2 (7 bases). Per the germline V gene, CDR1 is SGHNT and CDR2 is YYREEE (reference sequence). V shed 5 bases and J shed 0 bases, with 18 bases lying between them. The CDR3 consists of 18 residues. DNA for the CDR3: TGTGCCAGCAGTTCGAAGTATGGGGGGGCCTCTGGGGCCAACGTCCTGACTTTC. Its translation is CASSSKYGGASGANVLTF.

The chain recombines TRBV23-1 with TRBJ2-2; TRBD2 might be the D (5 bases). TRBV23-1 is placed among ORFs of uncertain function. The V gene lost 3 bases and the J gene lost 3 bases, with 14 bases spanning the gap. The CDR3 covers 16 residues. The DNA for the CDR3 is TGCGCCAGCAGTCATCGCTCGGGGTCGGACACCGGGGAGCTGTTTTTT. Its protein product is CASSHRSGSDTGELFF.

The genes are TRBV11-2 and TRBJ2-6; 7 bases map to TRBD1. The V gene end was trimmed by 4 bases and the J gene end by 0 bases; junction bases not matched to a gene: 0. In germline, CDR1 is SGHAT, CDR2 FQNNGV. This CDR3 contains 15 residues. This CDR3 reads CASSSGGSGANVLTF. The CDR3, as DNA: TGTGCCAGCAGCTCAGGGGGCTCTGGGGCCAACGTCCTGACTTTC.

The gene calls are TRBV6-1 and TRBJ2-5; the D gene is possibly TRBD2 (5 bases). The CDR3 totals 15 residues. From germline, CDR1 is MNHNS and CDR2 SASEGT. Trimming removed 5 bases at V and 1 base at J, with 14 bases between. The CDR3 coding sequence is TGTGCCAGCAGTCCACGAGGGAGCGGCCAAGAGACCCAGTACTTC. Encoded protein: CASSPRGSGQETQYF.

This clone was recorded only once. The chain recombines TRBV28 with TRBJ2-3; maybe TRBD1 (6 bases). Per the germline V gene, CDR1 is MDHEN and CDR2 is SYDVKM. V lost 2 bases and J 4 bases, leaving 13 bases between the germline ends. The CDR3 length is 15 residues. CDR3 region: CASSLSAPGADTQYF. CDR3 nucleotides: TGTGCCAGCAGTTTAAGTGCTCCAGGGGCAGATACGCAGTATTTT.

This clone was seen a handful of times. Other DNA sequences of this sample code for an identical CDR3. This rearrangement joins TRBV28 to TRBJ1-2; no definite D call. The V and J ends lost 6 bases and 0 bases respectively, with 5 bases between them. The V gene's germline CDR1 is MDHEN and CDR2 SYDVKM. The CDR3 covers 12 residues. As DNA, the CDR3 is TGTGCCAGCAGCACGACTAACTATGGCTACACCTTC. Its protein product is CASSTTNYGYTF.

V and J are TRBV6-1 and TRBJ2-3; 11 bases line up with TRBD2. This CDR3 region has 14 residues. CDR1 and CDR2 (germline): MNHNS, SASEGT. Trimming took 7 bases from V and 10 from J; bases not matched to a gene: 10. Here the CDR3 reads CASTGTSGSRAQYF. CDR3 nucleotides: TGTGCCAGCACCGGGACTAGCGGTTCGCGGGCGCAGTATTTT.

As regards this clone: This CDR3 is also generated by other DNA sequences in the sample. This chain joins TRBV6-4 and TRBJ1-1; D possibly corresponds to TRBD1 (6 bases). Trimming left V 5 bases short and J 1 base short, with 8 bases between. Germline assignment: CDR1 MRHNA and CDR2 SNTAGT. CDR3 length: 13 residues. The CDR3 coding sequence is TGTGCCAGCAGTTTGACAGGGAACACTGAAGCTTTCTTT. This codes for CASSLTGNTEAFF.

The chain has TRBV15 and TRBJ2-6, with 10 positions matching TRBD1. CDR3 length equals 18 residues. CDR1 is LNHNV and CDR2 is YYDKDF in the germline V gene (reference sequence). V dropped 3 bases and J dropped 3; count of bases not matched to a gene: 8. The DNA for the CDR3 is TGTGCCACCAGCAGTGAGAGACAGGGGGCGCGTGGGGCCAACGTCCTGACTTTC. Translation: CATSSERQGARGANVLTF.